The source of this T cell receptor beta chain is a study of T-cell memory formation after mild COVID-19. Study-level results: Researchers report contracting CD4+ clones mostly in CM and EM, with CD8+ clones in EMRA. Researchers found some responding clones in pre-infection memory, a sign that cross-reactive memory joined.

TCRdb itself ran the 5' RACE reads through MiXCR, one entry per CDR3 protein. The sample gives around 300,000 distinct CDR3 sequences, roughly 13% of which show up once; 20% to 25% is in the top ten. Turning to this clonotype: The target antigen is unknown.

V gave up 7 bases and J gave up 5 bases, with 20 bases separating them. The CDR3 consists of 15 residues. Sequencing was performed on PBMCs or a T cell subset sorted from them (not recorded which). The J gene is TRBJ1-1, the V gene TRBV12-3 or TRBV12-4; possible D gene TRBD1, 5 bases. This TCR derives from a young man who had mild COVID-19 (a few samples of this study predate the infection). Cell type and time point are not known. As DNA, the CDR3 is TGTGCCAGCACCAGGACGTCCGGGGGAAGGACTGAAGCTTTCTTT. Its protein product is CASTRTSGGRTEAFF.